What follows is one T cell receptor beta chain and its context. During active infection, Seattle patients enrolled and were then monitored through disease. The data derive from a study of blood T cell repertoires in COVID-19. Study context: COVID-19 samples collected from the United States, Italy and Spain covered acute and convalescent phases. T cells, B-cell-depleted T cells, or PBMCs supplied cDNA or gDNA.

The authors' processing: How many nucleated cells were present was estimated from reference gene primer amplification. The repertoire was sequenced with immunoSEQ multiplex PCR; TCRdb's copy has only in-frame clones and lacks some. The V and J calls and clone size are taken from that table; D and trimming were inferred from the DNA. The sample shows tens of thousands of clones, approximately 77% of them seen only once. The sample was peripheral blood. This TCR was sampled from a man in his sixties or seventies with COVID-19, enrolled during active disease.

CDR3 sequence: CASSWGQRNEKLFF. CDR3 nucleotides: TGTGCCAGCAGCTGGGGACAGCGGAATGAAAAACTGTTTTTT. J is TRBJ1-4 and V is TRBV5-4, with 7 bases identical to TRBD1. The length of the CDR3 is 14 residues. Germline loops: CDR1 SGHNT, CDR2 YYREEE (reference sequence). V lost 3 bases, J lost 5 bases, and 4 bases stayed unmatched. The full variable domain, completed using reference TRBV5-4 and TRBJ1-4, is ETGVTQSPTHLIKTRGQQVTLRCSSQSGHNTVSWYQQALGQGPQFIFQYYREEENGRGNFPPRFSGLQFPNYSSELNVNALELDDSALYLCASSWGQRNEKLFFGSGTQLSVL.